This T cell receptor (beta chain) appears in the sequencing data of a study of shared clonotypes between healthy human individuals. TCRdb keeps only in-frame clones here, not all; method: immunoSEQ multiplex PCR. Of roughly 320,000 clones in the sample, 87% were seen once. Germline V gene sequence: CDR1 MGHRA, CDR2 YSYEKL. The CDR3 has 13 residues. V shed 10 bases, J shed 4 bases, and the junction held 3 bases outside the gene matches. This clone was observed a single time. The chain employs TRBV4-1 and TRBJ2-1, with 11 nucleotides matching TRBD2. Sequenced material: memory CD8+ T cells sorted from blood. The subset here: CD45RO+ cells pooled with CCR7-negative TemRA cells. This receptor was taken from a man aged 18-30 years in good health. CDR3 amino acids: CATGTSGYNEQFF. The CDR3 region has the DNA TGCGCCACAGGGACTAGCGGTTACAATGAGCAGTTCTTC.